This TCR beta chain was observed in a study of blood T cell repertoires in COVID-19. Study information: Material from acute and convalescent COVID-19 was sourced from the United States, Italy and Spain. The analysed material was cDNA or gDNA that came from T cells, B-cell-depleted T cells, or PBMCs.

Trimming removed 3 bases at V and 3 bases at J, with 5 bases between. The CDR3 extends over 12 amino acids. From germline, CDR1 is MDHEN and CDR2 SYDVKM. Per the original methods: Amplifying reference gene primers gave estimates of nucleated cell counts. Only in-frame clones appear in the TCRdb table, and some are missing; sequencing was by immunoSEQ multiplex PCR. That table furnishes V, J and clone size, whereas the DNA furnished D and trimming. This table has some 100,000 clones, around nine tenths appearing once. Material for sequencing was peripheral blood. The V and J genes are TRBV28 and TRBJ1-1, with no clear D. The receptor comes from a human donor in a cohort sampled during active COVID-19. In nucleotides, the CDR3 is TGTGCCAGCAGTTTCCCGTACACTGAAGCTTTCTTT. Its translation is CASSFPYTEAFF.